The source of this T cell receptor beta chain is a study of cytomegalovirus exposure and HLA in healthy donors. Study-wide results and limits: In a later analysis, 15,000 to 20,000 TCR beta sequences were associated with HLA alleles at 0.05 false discovery rate. TCR beta sequences reportedly predicted most subjects' HLA-A and HLA-B alleles accurately. The presence/absence work took it that sequencing depth was about the same across donors. In a later analysis, compared with equally common non-associated chains, HLA-associated beta chains were more expanded.

PCR used 60 Vbeta primers and 13 Jbeta primers. The assay was immunoSEQ multiplex PCR, and TCRdb's table has in-frame clones only and misses some. The sample carries 130,000 or so clones, around 9% recorded once. Note on this clone: The antigen remains undetermined.

Sequencing was carried out using PBMCs. This clonotype was obtained from a man between 35 and 55 years old in good health and CMV-seronegative.

CDR3 nucleotide sequence: TGTGCCAGCAGCCAACAGGGGGACTATGGCTACACCTTC. Amino acid sequence: CASSQQGDYGYTF. The chain employs TRBV5-5 and TRBJ1-2; the match to TRBD1 covers 8 bases. Germline CDR1 SGHKS, CDR2 YYEKEE (reference sequence). The CDR3 has 13 amino acids. The V gene end was trimmed by 4 bases and the J gene end by 3 bases; junction bases not matched to a gene: 2.